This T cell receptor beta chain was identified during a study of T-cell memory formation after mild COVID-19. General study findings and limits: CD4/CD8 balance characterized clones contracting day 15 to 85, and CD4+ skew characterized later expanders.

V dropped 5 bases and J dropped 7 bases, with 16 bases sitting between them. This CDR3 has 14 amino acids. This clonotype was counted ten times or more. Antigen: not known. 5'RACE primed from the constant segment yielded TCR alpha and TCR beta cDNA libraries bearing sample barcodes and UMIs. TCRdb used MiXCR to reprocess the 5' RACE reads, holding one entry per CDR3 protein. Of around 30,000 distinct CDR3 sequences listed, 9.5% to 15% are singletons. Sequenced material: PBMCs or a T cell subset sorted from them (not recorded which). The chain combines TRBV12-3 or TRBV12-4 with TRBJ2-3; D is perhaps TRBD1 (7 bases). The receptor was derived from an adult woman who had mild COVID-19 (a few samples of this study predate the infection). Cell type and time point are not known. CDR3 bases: TGTGCCAGCAGTCCCCAACAGGGGAGGAATACGCAGTATTTT. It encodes CASSPQQGRNTQYF.